Sequencing of this TCR beta chain was carried out in a study of response to subunit inactivated influenza vaccine. MiXCR, run by TCRdb on the RT-PCR reads, gives a single entry per CDR3 protein. The sample shows hundreds of thousands of distinct CDR3 sequences, less than 20% of them seen only once. This clonotype occurred a few times. Antigen unknown. Study findings and constraints: There was a suggestion from the authors that each seasonal influenza vaccination recruits few new T cells.

Germline V lookup: CDR1 LNHNV, CDR2 YYDKDF (reference sequence). The J segment lost 1 base and the V segment lost 5 bases, leaving 6 bases of the junction unmatched. The length of the CDR3 is 15 residues. This chain connects TRBV15 to TRBJ2-5; 8 nucleotides align to TRBD1. Sequenced material: PBMCs from blood, taken roughly 5 days after vaccination. This TCR was recovered from a middle-aged man who received an inactivated influenza vaccine. The CDR3 sequence is CATSQSTGGQETQYF. The CDR3 DNA sequence: TGTGCCACCAGCCAATCAACAGGGGGCCAAGAGACCCAGTACTTC.